A single sample is the source of the 26 T cell receptor beta chains below, sequenced in a study of T cell responses to AZD1222 COVID-19 vaccine. Using immunoSEQ multiplex PCR, the repertoire was profiled, and TCRdb retains in-frame clones only, with some absent. The sample holds 120,000 to 150,000 clones, 80% to 90% seen once. The sample was peripheral blood, taken on day 0 of AZD1222 vaccination. These receptors all come from an adult in good health.

This clone has a single count. This chain uses TRBV6-5 with TRBJ2-1; 10 bases fit TRBD2. V shed 6 bases, J shed 8 bases, and the junction held 10 bases outside the gene matches. The CDR3 is 15 residues long. Per the germline V gene, CDR1 is MNHEY and CDR2 is SVGAGI. The CDR3 is CASREREGLLDEQFF. The CDR3 coding sequence is TGTGCCAGCAGGGAGCGGGAGGGCCTGTTAGATGAGCAGTTCTTC.

The CDR3 nucleotides are TGTGCCAGCAGTGAGGACTGGTCTGAAGCTTTCTTT. Protein: CASSEDWSEAFF. The chain couples TRBV6-1 to TRBJ1-1; D gene unclear. From germline, CDR1 is MNHNS and CDR2 SASEGT. Trimming stripped 3 bases from V and 6 bases from J, with 8 bases between. The CDR3 covers 12 residues.

The chain couples TRBV25-1 to TRBJ2-7, with TRBD2 matching over 7 bases. The CDR3 length is 15 residues. Per the germline V gene, CDR1 is MGHDK and CDR2 is SYGVNS. The trim removed 6 bases at V and 1 base at J, leaving 9 bases unmatched. The CDR3 nucleotides read TGTGCCAGCAGCGTCCCCGGGGAGGGGTCCTACGAGCAGTACTTC. Its protein is CASSVPGEGSYEQYF.

The V and J genes are TRBV7-2 and TRBJ2-7, with 8 bases matching TRBD1. The length of the CDR3 is 13 residues. Germline V gene sequence: CDR1 SGHTA, CDR2 FQGNSA. The J segment lost 6 bases and the V segment lost 3 bases, leaving 4 bases of the junction unmatched. CDR3 sequence (DNA): TGTGCCAGCAGCTTTAAGACAGGGGTCGAGCAGTACTTC. Encoded protein: CASSFKTGVEQYF.

The chain's CDR3 is CASSYYIRLQAADSPLHF. CDR3 sequence (DNA): TGTGCCAGCAGTTATTACATTCGTCTGCAGGCGGCAGATTCACCCCTCCACTTT. This chain uses TRBV6-2 or TRBV6-3 with TRBJ1-6; D is undetermined. Trimming removed 3 bases at V and 8 bases at J, with 23 bases between. CDR3 size: 18 residues. Germline CDR1 is MNHEY and CDR2 is SVGEGT.

The chain is built from TRBV28 and TRBJ2-3, with 10 bases lining up with TRBD2. From germline, CDR1 is MDHEN and CDR2 SYDVKM. The V gene end was trimmed by 4 bases and the J gene end by 1 base; junction bases not matched to a gene: 8. The CDR3 has 17 amino acids. CDR3 bases: TGTGCCAGCAGTTCGGTCAGCGGGAGGGTTGGCACAGATACGCAGTATTTT. Protein product: CASSSVSGRVGTDTQYF.

This chain uses TRBV19 with TRBJ2-1; D unresolved. The length of the CDR3 is 12 residues. With 3 bases removed from V and 3 bases from J, the gap between germline ends came to 3 bases. Germline lookup yields CDR1 LNHDA and CDR2 SQIVND (reference sequence). The CDR3 region has the DNA TGTGCCAGTAGTATGATCTACAATGAGCAGTTCTTC. Amino acid sequence: CASSMIYNEQFF. Filled out from reference TRBV19 and TRBJ2-1, the complete variable domain reads DGGITQSPKYLFRKEGQNVTLSCEQNLNHDAMYWYRQDPGQGLRLIYYSQIVNDFQKGDIAEGYSVSREKKESFPLTVTSAQKNPTAFYLCASSMIYNEQFFGPGTRLTVL.

The CDR3 coding sequence is TGTGCCAGTAGTATCCTCACCCCCACAGGGGGGACTGAAGCTTTCTTT. Its protein product is CASSILTPTGGTEAFF. V is TRBV19 and J is TRBJ1-1, with 8 bases identical to TRBD1. The CDR3 is made up of 16 amino acids. The V gene end was trimmed by 3 bases and the J gene end by 5 bases; junction bases not matched to a gene: 11. The germline CDR1 and CDR2 sequences are LNHDA and SQIVND (reference sequence).

The gene calls are TRBV27 and TRBJ2-7, with 8 bases aligning to TRBD2. The CDR3 loop spans 15 amino acids. In germline, CDR1 is MNHEY, CDR2 SMNVEV (reference sequence). Losses at the gene ends were 2 bases for V and 2 bases for J; bases not matched to a gene: 5. The CDR3 spells CASSLVVAGTYEQYF. CDR3 in DNA: TGTGCCAGCAGTTTAGTGGTAGCGGGGACCTACGAGCAGTACTTC.

J is TRBJ1-2 and V is TRBV6-5, with TRBD1 matching 7 bases. The CDR3 sequence is 13 residues long. CDR1 and CDR2 (germline): MNHEY, SVGAGI. V was clipped by 6 bases and J by 2 bases; unmatched bases: 3. CDR3 amino acids: CASRPGQNYGYTF. CDR3 bases: TGTGCCAGCAGACCGGGACAGAACTATGGCTACACCTTC.

V and J are TRBV27 and TRBJ1-2, with D perhaps matching TRBD1 (6 bases). Germline V lookup: CDR1 MNHEY, CDR2 SMNVEV (reference sequence). The CDR3 runs 15 residues. The V end was cut by 5 bases, the J end by 4 bases, with 17 bases between. Here the CDR3 reads CASSNTWTAAYGYTF. The CDR3, as DNA: TGTGCCAGCAGTAATACGTGGACAGCGGCCTATGGCTACACCTTC.

The CDR3 DNA reads TGTGCCAGCAGGGCGAATCCCGGGACATATAATTCACCCCTCCACTTT. It yields the protein CASRANPGTYNSPLHF. This chain joins TRBV2 and TRBJ1-6, with TRBD1 as a possible D gene (6 bases). CDR1 is SNHLY and CDR2 is FYNNEI in the germline V gene. V dropped 6 bases and J dropped 4 bases, with 16 bases sitting between them. There are 16 residues in the CDR3.

V is TRBV9 and J is TRBJ2-1; the D gene is possibly TRBD2 (6 bases). This CDR3 is built from 17 residues. V lost 2 bases to trimming and J lost 4 bases, with 19 bases between them. Looked up from germline, CDR1 is SGDLS and CDR2 is YYNGEE. CDR3 residues: CASSVGLAGGGYNEQFF. Written as DNA, the CDR3 is TGTGCCAGCAGCGTCGGTTTGGCGGGTGGGGGGTACAATGAGCAGTTCTTC.

The chain has TRBV11-1 and TRBJ2-7; no reliable D call. The CDR3 totals 11 residues. Trimming removed 3 bases at V and 3 bases at J, with 3 bases between. Germline CDR1 and CDR2: SGHAT and FQDESV (reference sequence). CDR3 nucleotide sequence: TGTGCCAGCAGCTTCGACTACGAGCAGTACTTC. As protein: CASSFDYEQYF.

The V call is TRBV29-1, the J call TRBJ1-1; no clear D. The CDR3 consists of 10 residues. In germline, CDR1 is SQVTM, CDR2 ANQGSEA. V was cut by 4 bases and J by 6 bases, with 6 bases left in between. CDR3 loop: CSVAGAEAFF. CDR3 coding DNA: TGCAGCGTTGCTGGGGCTGAAGCTTTCTTT.

This rearrangement joins TRBV7-2 to TRBJ2-7; 14 positions agree with TRBD2. CDR3 size: 16 residues. V trimming: 4 bases; J trimming: 6 bases; junction bases outside the gene matches: 8. Germline CDR1 and CDR2: SGHTA and FQGNSA. The chain's CDR3 is CASSSGLAGALGEQYF. DNA of the CDR3: TGTGCCAGCAGCTCGGGACTAGCGGGAGCATTGGGCGAGCAGTACTTC.

The rearrangement links TRBV5-4 to TRBJ1-4; 7 positions agree with TRBD1. From germline, CDR1 is SGHNT and CDR2 YYREEE (reference sequence). The V segment lost 7 bases and the J segment 5 bases; nucleotides outside the gene matches: 8. CDR3 length equals 14 residues. The CDR3 bases are TGTGCCAGCCTACAGGGACAGAGGAATGAAAAACTGTTTTTT. Protein: CASLQGQRNEKLFF.

The chain is built from TRBV5-6 and TRBJ1-1; D gene uncertain. The germline V and J ends were trimmed by 0 bases and 7 bases, with 19 bases remaining between them. The CDR3 spans 16 residues. Germline V gene data show CDR1 as SGHDT and CDR2 as YYEEEE. The CDR3 loop reads CASSLVGSQEKVEAFF. For the CDR3, the DNA is TGTGCCAGCAGCTTGGTCGGGAGTCAGGAGAAGGTTGAAGCTTTCTTT.

This clone was picked up one time. V usage is TRBV7-9 and J usage is TRBJ2-1, with D possibly being TRBD1 or TRBD2 (5 bases each). Looked up from germline, CDR1 is SEHNR and CDR2 is FQNEAQ (reference sequence). V was cut by 4 bases and J by 2 bases, with 15 bases left in between. The CDR3 has 16 residues. The CDR3 sequence is CASSYPGPNTYNEQFF. The CDR3 DNA follows: TGTGCCAGCAGCTACCCGGGACCTAATACCTACAATGAGCAGTTCTTC.

The chain has TRBV12-3 or TRBV12-4 and TRBJ1-5; no clear D. Between the trimmed V and J ends, which lost 6 bases and 11 bases, there was a span of 11 bases. This CDR3 spans 11 amino acids. CDR3 in DNA: TGTGCCAGCAGCTTGACTGAGTCCCAGCATTTT. Protein sequence: CASSLTESQHF.

The rearrangement links TRBV11-2 to TRBJ2-2, with 11 bases aligning to TRBD1. The junction had 5 bases not matched to a gene; V was cut back by 3 bases and J by 2 bases. Germline V CDR1 and CDR2: SGHAT, FQNNGV. The CDR3 contains 17 residues. The CDR3 sequence: CASSLDRGRGNTGELFF. Here the CDR3 DNA reads TGTGCCAGCAGCTTGGACAGGGGGCGCGGTAACACCGGGGAGCTGTTTTTT.

The sample holds one count of this clone. This rearrangement joins TRBV6-2 or TRBV6-3 to TRBJ2-3; D ambiguous. The CDR3 has 12 amino acids. Trimming took off 5 bases at V and 5 bases at J, with 8 bases between the two ends. CDR1 and CDR2 from the germline V gene are MNHEY and SVGEGT. The DNA of the CDR3 is TGTGCCAGCAGTCCCACGGAAGATACGCAGTATTTT. Its protein is CASSPTEDTQYF.

This chain joins TRBV4-3 and TRBJ2-3; 8 nucleotides agree with TRBD2. Germline V lookup: CDR1 LGHNA, CDR2 YSLEER. Trimming cost V 6 bases and J 2 bases; bases outside gene matches: 7. The CDR3 has 15 residues. CDR3: CASSLAGGPTDTQYF. DNA of the CDR3: TGCGCCAGCAGTCTGGCGGGAGGCCCCACAGATACGCAGTATTTT.

A single count supports this clone. The V call is TRBV5-4, the J call TRBJ1-1, with D perhaps TRBD1 (5 bases). Trimming cost V 3 bases and J 4 bases, with 13 bases left between them. CDR1 and CDR2 from the germline V gene are SGHNT and YYREEE (reference sequence). The CDR3 totals 14 residues. CDR3 bases: TGTGCCAGCAGCTCGGGGGGTGTTTTCACTGAAGCTTTCTTT. Translation: CASSSGGVFTEAFF.

V and J are TRBV29-1 and TRBJ2-7; D might be TRBD2 (5 bases). V lost 4 bases, J lost 2 bases, and 12 bases lay in between. The length of the CDR3 is 13 residues. Germline V gene sequence: CDR1 SQVTM, CDR2 ANQGSEA. CDR3 sequence: CSVATDGAYEQYF. Here the CDR3 DNA reads TGCAGCGTTGCCACGGACGGGGCCTACGAGCAGTACTTC.

The rearrangement joins TRBV9 to TRBJ1-1; 8 bases match TRBD1. The CDR3 runs 13 residues. Germline assignment: CDR1 SGDLS and CDR2 YYNGEE. J was trimmed by 6 bases and V by 2 bases; bases with no gene match: 3. CDR3 nucleotides: TGTGCCAGCAGCGTCACAGGGGGGGCTGAAGCTTTCTTT. Translation gives CASSVTGGAEAFF.